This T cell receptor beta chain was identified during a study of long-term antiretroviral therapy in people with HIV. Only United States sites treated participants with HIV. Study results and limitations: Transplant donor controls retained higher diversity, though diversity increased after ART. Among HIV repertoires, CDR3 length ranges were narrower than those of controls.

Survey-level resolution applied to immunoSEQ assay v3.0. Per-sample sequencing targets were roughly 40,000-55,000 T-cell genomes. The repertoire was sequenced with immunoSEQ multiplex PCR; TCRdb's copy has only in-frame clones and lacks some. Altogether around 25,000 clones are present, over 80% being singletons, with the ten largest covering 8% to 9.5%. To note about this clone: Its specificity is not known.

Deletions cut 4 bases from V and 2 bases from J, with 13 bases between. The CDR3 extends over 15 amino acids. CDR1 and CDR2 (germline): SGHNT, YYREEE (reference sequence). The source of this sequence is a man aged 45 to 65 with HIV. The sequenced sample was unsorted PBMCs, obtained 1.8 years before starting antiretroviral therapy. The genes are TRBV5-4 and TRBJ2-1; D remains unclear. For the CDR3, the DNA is TGTGCCAGCAGCCCGGTCGGCCTCACCTACAATGAGCAGTTCTTC. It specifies CASSPVGLTYNEQFF.